This T cell receptor (beta chain) was identified during a study of blood T cell repertoires in COVID-19. Turning to the study itself: The samples span acute and convalescent COVID-19 from the United States, Italy and Spain. In each case, the material was cDNA or gDNA derived from T cells, B-cell-depleted T cells, or PBMCs.

Trimming left V 4 bases short and J 7 bases short, with 10 bases between. CDR1 SNHLY and CDR2 FYNNEI come from the germline V gene. The CDR3 has 12 amino acids. Original processing notes: Amplification with reference gene primers provided the estimates of nucleated cell counts. TCRdb's table, derived via immunoSEQ multiplex PCR, lists solely in-frame clones and lacks some. V and J calls and clone size come straight from that table; D and trimming were deduced from the DNA. The sample has 200,000 to 250,000 clones; around 83% are singletons. It was during active infection that Seattle patients were enrolled and then longitudinally followed.

This chain connects TRBV2 to TRBJ2-5; unclear D gene. Sequenced sample: peripheral blood. This clonotype was sampled from a woman aged 45-59 years with COVID-19, enrolled during active disease. For the CDR3, the DNA is TGTGCCAGCAGTGTCTACCTAGGGACCCAGTACTTC. This gives the protein CASSVYLGTQYF.